This T cell receptor beta chain derives from a study of blood T cell repertoires in COVID-19. The overall study: Sources were T cells, B-cell-depleted T cells, or PBMCs; the material itself was cDNA or gDNA.

Study processing details: By means of reference gene primer amplification, nucleated cell counts were estimated. Data came from immunoSEQ multiplex PCR; TCRdb stores just in-frame clones and leaves some out. V and J calls and clone size follow that table, whereas D and trimming were derived from the DNA. The data hold roughly 76,000 clones, with more than 85% observed a single time. CDR1 is SEHNR and CDR2 is FQNEAQ in the germline V gene (reference sequence). The V segment lost 5 bases and the J segment 6 bases; nucleotides outside the gene matches: 14. CDR3 length equals 16 residues. This TCR was sampled from a man in his sixties or seventies with active or convalescent COVID-19. The sequencing input was peripheral blood. The J gene is TRBJ1-1, the V gene TRBV7-9; 8 bases are shared with TRBD1. CDR3 sequence reads: CASSDRTGSRSPEAFF. The CDR3 DNA is TGTGCCAGCAGCGACCGGACAGGGAGCCGAAGTCCTGAAGCTTTCTTT.